The 29 T cell receptor beta chains given below trace back to one sample, sequenced in a study of blood T cell repertoires in COVID-19. Only in-frame clones appear in the TCRdb table, and some are missing; sequencing was by immunoSEQ multiplex PCR. Among about 150,000 clones listed, approximately 80% were seen once. The sample taken for sequencing was peripheral blood. These receptors originate from a man in his 60s with acute or convalescent COVID-19.

This chain connects TRBV2 to TRBJ2-1; 7 positions match TRBD2. V lost 4 bases and J lost 10; bases outside the gene matches: 7. Germline CDR1 and CDR2: SNHLY and FYNNEI. CDR3 length: 13 amino acids. Written as DNA, the CDR3 is TGTGCCAGCAGTGGCCGACTAGCAGGAGAGCAGTTCTTC. This sequence encodes CASSGRLAGEQFF.

V and J are TRBV19 and TRBJ1-1; TRBD1 agrees at 7 bases. Germline CDR1 LNHDA, CDR2 SQIVND (reference sequence). V shed 6 bases and J 6 bases; nucleotides not matched to a gene: 13. This CDR3 has 15 amino acids. The CDR3 DNA is TGTGCCAGTAGCCACTTCTTTGACAGGGCCTCTGAAGCTTTCTTT. Protein: CASSHFFDRASEAFF.

This chain joins TRBV2 and TRBJ1-5; perhaps TRBD1 as D (5 bases). CDR1 and CDR2 from the germline V gene are SNHLY and FYNNEI. V lost 4 bases and J 2 bases, leaving 9 bases between the germline ends. This CDR3 region has 14 residues. The CDR3 is CASSVGGGNQPQHF. For the CDR3, the DNA is TGTGCCAGCAGTGTGGGGGGGGGCAATCAGCCCCAGCATTTT. Full variable domain (outside the CDR3, taken from reference TRBV2 and TRBJ1-5): EPEVTQTPSHQVTQMGQEVILRCVPISNHLYFYWYRQILGQKVEFLVSFYNNEISEKSEIFDDQFSVERPDGSNFTLKIRSTKLEDSAMYFCASSVGGGNQPQHFGDGTRLSIL.

This sequence joins TRBV10-3 and TRBJ1-5, with unresolved D. This CDR3 has 12 residues. The V gene lost 4 bases and the J gene lost 4 bases, with 5 bases spanning the gap. CDR1 is ENHRY and CDR2 is SYGVKD in the germline V gene. The CDR3, as DNA: TGTGCCATCAGTGCGGTAAATCAGCCCCAGCATTTT. Residues: CAISAVNQPQHF.

The chain is built from TRBV28 and TRBJ1-2; D is perhaps TRBD1 (5 bases). The CDR3 has 12 residues. Germline assignment: CDR1 MDHEN and CDR2 SYDVKM. V dropped 2 bases and J dropped 8 bases, with 9 bases sitting between them. The CDR3 is CASSLGQRGYTF. CDR3 coding DNA: TGTGCCAGCAGTTTAGGACAAAGGGGCTACACCTTC.

The chain uses TRBV5-5 and TRBJ1-2, with D unclear. Germline CDR1 and CDR2: SGHKS and YYEKEE (reference sequence). CDR3 length: 12 residues. The germline V and J ends were trimmed by 0 bases and 7 bases, with 7 bases remaining between them. CDR3 coding DNA: TGTGCCAGCAGCTTGGGGACTTTTGGCTACACCTTC. This translates into CASSLGTFGYTF.

The genes are TRBV29-1 and TRBJ1-2, with D possibly matching TRBD1 (6 bases). The germline CDR1 and CDR2 sequences are SQVTM and ANQGSEA. The CDR3 has 12 amino acids. V was trimmed by 6 bases and J by 3 bases, leaving 11 bases between them. The CDR3 sequence is CSVVTGDYGYTF. The CDR3, as DNA: TGCAGCGTGGTGACAGGTGACTATGGCTACACCTTC.

The rearrangement joins TRBV21-1 to TRBJ1-6; no DNA check was done on the table's D call, TRBD1. TRBV21-1 is noted as a pseudogene. CDR3 length equals 18 residues. The CDR3: CASSGPGTGDPYNSPLHF. The CDR3 nucleotides read TGTGCCAGCAGCGGTCCCGGGACAGGGGATCCGTATAATTCACCCCTCCACTTT.

The chain has TRBV6-2 or TRBV6-3 and TRBJ2-7; 9 nucleotides agree with TRBD2. The germline V gene has CDR1 MNHEY and CDR2 SVGEGT. With V trimmed by 4 bases and J by 0 bases, 16 bases remained unmatched. This CDR3 contains 19 residues. The CDR3 protein is CASSFRLAAELPVSYEQYF. The CDR3 region has the DNA TGTGCCAGCAGTTTTCGACTAGCGGCAGAGCTCCCGGTCTCCTACGAGCAGTACTTC.

The chain combines TRBV27 with TRBJ1-2; TRBD1 might be the D (5 bases). The CDR3 consists of 15 residues. Germline V CDR1 and CDR2: MNHEY, SMNVEV (reference sequence). V was pared by 0 bases and J by 3 bases, with 11 bases between. CDR3 in amino acids: CASSLSIGGDYGYTF. CDR3 coding DNA: TGTGCCAGCAGTTTATCGATCGGGGGGGACTATGGCTACACCTTC.

V gene TRBV6-4 combines with J gene TRBJ1-1, with D possibly matching TRBD1 (6 bases). Trimming shortened V by 6 bases and J by 1 base, and 12 bases separated the two germline ends. The length of the CDR3 is 14 residues. Germline CDR1 MRHNA, CDR2 SNTAGT. The CDR3 DNA sequence: TGTGCCAGCAGCCCGAGCAGGGGGAACACTGAAGCTTTCTTT. It is translated as CASSPSRGNTEAFF.

The chain couples TRBV4-1 to TRBJ1-1; TRBD1 might be the D (6 bases). The length of the CDR3 is 17 residues. Germline CDR1 MGHRA, CDR2 YSYEKL. The V end was cut by 3 bases, the J end by 1 base, with 18 bases between. The CDR3 coding sequence is TGCGCCAGCAGCCAGCAGGGGACCCGACGGGGGAACACTGAAGCTTTCTTT. This codes for CASSQQGTRRGNTEAFF.

The chain uses TRBV12-3 or TRBV12-4 and TRBJ1-2; D gene uncertain. Trimming stripped 2 bases from V and 4 bases from J, with 8 bases between. CDR3 length: 13 amino acids. The CDR3 nucleotides are TGTGCCAGCAGTTTATCCGTTATCTATGGCTACACCTTC. It codes for CASSLSVIYGYTF.

The rearrangement links TRBV19 to TRBJ2-7, with D tentatively TRBD1 (7 bases). The germline gives CDR1 LNHDA, CDR2 SQIVND (reference sequence). The CDR3 sequence is 14 residues long. Trimming pared 3 bases from V and 5 bases from J, leaving 14 bases between. In DNA, the CDR3 is TGTGCCAGTAGTATCCAGGGGGGACAAAACGAGCAGTACTTC. Its protein is CASSIQGGQNEQYF.

This rearrangement joins TRBV6-2 or TRBV6-3 to TRBJ1-1; D is ambiguous. Trimming cost V 4 bases and J 0 bases, with 6 bases left between them. The CDR3 totals 13 residues. Per germline, CDR1 MNHEY and CDR2 SVGEGT. The CDR3 nucleotides are TGTGCCAGCAGTTGGGCCATGAACACTGAAGCTTTCTTT. It translates to CASSWAMNTEAFF.

This clone was found a few times. The chain couples TRBV29-1 to TRBJ2-7; 8 bases match TRBD2. Germline loops: CDR1 SQVTM, CDR2 ANQGSEA. The ends lost 7 bases at V and 0 bases at J; junction bases unmatched: 5. The CDR3 extends over 13 amino acids. CDR3 region: CSAGGRSSYEQYF. The CDR3, as DNA: TGCAGCGCGGGGGGGAGGAGCTCCTACGAGCAGTACTTC.

CDR3 DNA sequence: TGTGCCACCAGTGATAGGGACAGGGTAGGTGGCTACACCTTC. It codes for CATSDRDRVGGYTF. The gene calls are TRBV24-1 and TRBJ1-2, with TRBD1 matching over 9 bases. CDR1 is KGHDR, CDR2 SFDVKD, per germline. The V and J ends lost 3 bases and 7 bases, in that order; junction bases with no gene match: 5. The CDR3 spans 14 residues.

The J gene is TRBJ2-7, the V gene TRBV19; perhaps TRBD2 as D (5 bases). The CDR3 runs to 14 residues. Trimming removed 7 bases from V and 6 bases from J, with 19 bases in between. The germline V gene encodes CDR1 LNHDA and CDR2 SQIVND (reference sequence). The CDR3 coding sequence is TGTGCCAGTACGGGATGGGCTGGGGATTCCGAGCAGTACTTC. Its protein is CASTGWAGDSEQYF.

CDR3 sequence (DNA): TGTGCCAGCAGCAGAGAGGACAGGGCCTACTACGAGCAGTACTTC. Protein sequence: CASSREDRAYYEQYF. The V and J genes are TRBV5-5 and TRBJ2-7; 8 positions match TRBD1. Per the germline V gene, CDR1 is SGHKS and CDR2 is YYEKEE (reference sequence). With V trimmed by 4 bases and J by 3 bases, 9 bases remained unmatched. CDR3 length: 15 amino acids.

The chain uses TRBV3-1 (or the pseudogene TRBV3-2) and TRBJ2-1; D unclear. The germline gives CDR1 LGHDT, CDR2 YNNKEL (reference sequence). CDR3 size: 12 residues. Trimming stripped 1 base from V and 7 bases from J, with 5 bases between. CDR3 amino acids: CASSQGANEQFF. The CDR3 nucleotides read TGTGCCAGCAGCCAAGGTGCGAATGAGCAGTTCTTC.

V is TRBV2 and J is TRBJ1-2; possibly TRBD1 for D (5 bases). Per germline, CDR1 SNHLY and CDR2 FYNNEI. Trimming took off 4 bases at V and 3 bases at J, with 9 bases between the two ends. There are 13 residues in the CDR3. The CDR3 here is CASSVKGYYGYTF. As DNA, the CDR3 is TGTGCCAGCAGTGTCAAGGGGTACTATGGCTACACCTTC.

This chain connects TRBV30 to TRBJ2-3; maybe TRBD2 (6 bases). The CDR3 runs to 15 residues. The germline V gene encodes CDR1 GTSNPN and CDR2 SVGIG (reference sequence). V was shortened by 0 bases and J by 4 bases, with 14 bases between the two germline ends. The CDR3 protein is CAWSVGGGSADTQYF. The CDR3 nucleotides read TGTGCCTGGAGTGTAGGTGGGGGGAGCGCAGATACGCAGTATTTT.

The chain employs TRBV19 and TRBJ2-3, with TRBD1 matching 8 bases. CDR3 size: 14 residues. The trim removed 3 bases at V and 11 bases at J, leaving 10 bases unmatched. Germline lookup yields CDR1 LNHDA and CDR2 SQIVND (reference sequence). The CDR3 region has the DNA TGTGCCAGTAGTATGACAGGGGATTTATTCAGGCAGTATTTT. Translation: CASSMTGDLFRQYF. The full variable domain, with the rest looked up from reference TRBV19 and TRBJ2-3, is DGGITQSPKYLFRKEGQNVTLSCEQNLNHDAMYWYRQDPGQGLRLIYYSQIVNDFQKGDIAEGYSVSREKKESFPLTVTSAQKNPTAFYLCASSMTGDLFRQYFGPGTRLTVL.

The chain joins TRBV28 to TRBJ1-3; no reliable D call. The CDR3 has 14 amino acids. Trimming pared 1 base from V and 2 bases from J, leaving 6 bases between. Germline lookup yields CDR1 MDHEN and CDR2 SYDVKM. The CDR3 DNA follows: TGTGCCAGCAGTTTATACAACGCTGGAAACACCATATATTTT. Translation gives CASSLYNAGNTIYF.

V is TRBV5-5 and J is TRBJ2-7; 8 bases match TRBD1. The junction had 4 bases not matched to a gene; V was cut back by 0 bases and J by 2 bases. CDR1 is SGHKS, CDR2 YYEKEE, per germline (reference sequence). The CDR3 has 15 residues. Here the CDR3 reads CASSLVGTGAYEQYF. The CDR3 nucleotides read TGTGCCAGCAGCTTGGTCGGGACAGGCGCCTACGAGCAGTACTTC.

This chain links TRBV12-3 or TRBV12-4 with TRBJ1-5; D remains ambiguous. V was shortened by 6 bases and J by 10 bases, with 13 bases between the two germline ends. The CDR3 length is 12 residues. The CDR3 here is CASRRSPDPQHF. DNA for the CDR3: TGTGCCAGCAGACGGTCTCCCGATCCCCAGCATTTT.

This chain links TRBV6-4 with TRBJ2-3; 7 positions match TRBD1. Trimming cost V 5 bases and J 2 bases; bases outside gene matches: 4. The germline V gene encodes CDR1 MRHNA and CDR2 SNTAGT. The CDR3 contains 14 residues. This CDR3 is CASSWTGFTDTQYF. CDR3 DNA: TGTGCCAGCAGTTGGACAGGCTTCACAGATACGCAGTATTTT.

This clone appeared a few times. The V gene is TRBV10-3, the J gene TRBJ2-7; 10 bases align to TRBD1. The CDR3 sequence is 19 residues long. Germline V gene data show CDR1 as ENHRY and CDR2 as SYGVKD. V shed 4 bases and J 2 bases; nucleotides not matched to a gene: 17. CDR3 protein: CAISASTGGGGKRTYEQYF. DNA of the CDR3: TGTGCCATCAGTGCTTCGACAGGGGGCGGCGGGAAGAGGACCTACGAGCAGTACTTC.

The chain uses TRBV9 and TRBJ2-3, with 14 bases fitting TRBD2. The CDR3 contains 16 residues. The germline V gene has CDR1 SGDLS and CDR2 YYNGEE. V was clipped by 4 bases and J by 5 bases; unmatched bases: 6. CDR3 in DNA: TGTGCCAGCAGCATGACTAGCGGGGGGGCAGGAGATACGCAGTATTTT. Amino acid sequence: CASSMTSGGAGDTQYF.